The rows below give T cell receptor beta chains drawn from one sample of a study of T cell repertoires in cytomegalovirus infection. A single record per CDR3 protein comes from TCRdb applying MiXCR to the reads. The sample lists more than 150,000 distinct CDR3 sequences, 17% occurring once. Sequenced material: CD8+ T cells from PBMCs. All receptors derive from a human donor in good health (CMV status not recorded). Some clones in this sample may be carry-over from other donors' samples. Each CDR3 is given with its conserved first and last residue. D genes are given only for firm matches. Size tells how often a clone was seen (once, few, many) or the class of an expanded clone, and some rows leave it out.

D gene: NA
V gene: TRBV28
clone size: few
J gene: TRBJ2-1
CDR3 protein: CASSFLPGDFYNEQFF
CDR3 DNA: TGTGCCAGCAGTTTCCTCCCGGGGGACTTTTACAATGAGCAGTTCTTC

D gene: NA
V gene: TRBV6-2/TRBV6-3
clone size: NA
J gene: TRBJ2-7
CDR3 protein: CASSSSSSPLLYEQYF
CDR3 DNA: TGTGCCAGCAGTTCCTCCTCTAGCCCCCTACTCTACGAGCAGTACTTC

D gene: NA
V gene: TRBV10-3
clone size: few
J gene: TRBJ2-7
CDR3 protein: CAISERDIDEQYF
CDR3 DNA: TGTGCCATCAGTGAGCGGGATATCGACGAGCAGTACTTC

D gene: TRBD1
V gene: TRBV20-1
clone size: NA
J gene: TRBJ2-3
CDR3 protein: CSAPRTGGGDTQYF
CDR3 DNA: TGCAGTGCGCCAAGGACAGGGGGAGGTGATACGCAGTATTTT

D gene: TRBD2
V gene: TRBV6-2/TRBV6-3
clone size: few
J gene: TRBJ2-1
CDR3 protein: CASSLAGGRNEQFF
CDR3 DNA: TGTGCCAGCAGTCTAGCGGGAGGTCGGAATGAGCAGTTCTTC

D gene: NA
V gene: TRBV7-2
clone size: many
J gene: TRBJ1-5
CDR3 protein: CASSLAGSNQPQHF
CDR3 DNA: TGTGCCAGCAGCTTAGCAGGGTCCAATCAGCCCCAGCATTTT

D gene: NA
V gene: TRBV19
clone size: many
J gene: TRBJ2-1
CDR3 protein: CASSLGLSSYNEQFF
CDR3 DNA: TGTGCCAGTAGTTTGGGGTTGAGCTCCTACAATGAGCAGTTCTTC

D gene: NA
V gene: TRBV10-2
clone size: few
J gene: TRBJ1-5
CDR3 protein: CASSDQGGNQPQHF
CDR3 DNA: TGCGCCAGCAGTGACCAGGGTGGCAATCAGCCCCAGCATTTT

D gene: TRBD1
V gene: TRBV6-1
clone size: few
J gene: TRBJ2-2
CDR3 protein: CASSPRQGALNTGELFF
CDR3 DNA: TGTGCCAGCAGTCCTAGACAGGGGGCTCTGAACACCGGGGAGCTGTTTTTT

D gene: NA
V gene: TRBV5-5
clone size: NA
J gene: TRBJ2-3
CDR3 protein: CASTTPPGRPTSTDTQYF
CDR3 DNA: TGTGCCAGCACCACACCTCCGGGACGCCCTACTAGCACAGATACGCAGTATTTT

D gene: TRBD1
V gene: TRBV7-8
clone size: NA
J gene: TRBJ2-3
CDR3 protein: CASSRGYRGMADTQYF
CDR3 DNA: TGTGCCAGCAGTCGCGGATACAGGGGCATGGCAGATACGCAGTATTTT